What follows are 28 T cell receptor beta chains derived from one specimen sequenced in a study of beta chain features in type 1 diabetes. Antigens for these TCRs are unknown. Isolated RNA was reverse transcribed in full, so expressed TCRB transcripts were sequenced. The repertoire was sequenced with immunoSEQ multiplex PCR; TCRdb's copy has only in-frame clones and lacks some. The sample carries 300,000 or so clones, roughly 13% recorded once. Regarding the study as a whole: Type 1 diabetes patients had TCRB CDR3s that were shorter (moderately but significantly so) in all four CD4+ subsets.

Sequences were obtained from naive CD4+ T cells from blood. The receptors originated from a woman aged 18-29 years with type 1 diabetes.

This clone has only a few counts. CDR3 DNA: TGTGCTAGTGGTTTGCTGACAGGAAGCTATAGCAATCAGCCCCAGCATTTT. It specifies CASGLLTGSYSNQPQHF. The chain has TRBV12-5 and TRBJ1-5; maybe TRBD1 (6 bases). V was clipped by 2 bases and J by 0 bases, with 14 bases between them. The CDR3 runs to 17 residues. CDR1 and CDR2 (germline): LGHNT, FRNRAP.

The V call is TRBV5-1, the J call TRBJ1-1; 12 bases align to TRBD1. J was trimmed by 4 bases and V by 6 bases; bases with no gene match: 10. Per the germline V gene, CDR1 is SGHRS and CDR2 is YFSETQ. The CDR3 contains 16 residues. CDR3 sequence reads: CASKTGTGGIGTEAFF. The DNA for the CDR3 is TGCGCCAGCAAAACCGGGACAGGGGGCATCGGCACTGAAGCTTTCTTT.

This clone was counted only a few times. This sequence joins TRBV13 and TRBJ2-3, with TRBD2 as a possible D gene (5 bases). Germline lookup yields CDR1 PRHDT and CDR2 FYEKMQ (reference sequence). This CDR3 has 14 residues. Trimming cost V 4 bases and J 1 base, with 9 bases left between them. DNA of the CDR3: TGTGCCAGCAGCTCACTAGGACGCACAGATACGCAGTATTTT. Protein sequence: CASSSLGRTDTQYF.

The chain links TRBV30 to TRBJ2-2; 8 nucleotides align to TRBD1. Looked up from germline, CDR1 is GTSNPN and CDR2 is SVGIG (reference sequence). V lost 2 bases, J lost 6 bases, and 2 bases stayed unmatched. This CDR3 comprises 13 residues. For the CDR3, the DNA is TGTGCCTGGAGTACGACAGGGGCCGGGGAGCTGTTTTTT. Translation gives CAWSTTGAGELFF.

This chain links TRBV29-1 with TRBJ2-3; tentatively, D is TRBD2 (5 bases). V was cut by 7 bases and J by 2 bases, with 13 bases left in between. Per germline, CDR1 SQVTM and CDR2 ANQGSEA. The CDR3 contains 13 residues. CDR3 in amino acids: CSGGQHYTDTQYF. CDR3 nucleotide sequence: TGCAGCGGCGGGCAGCACTACACAGATACGCAGTATTTT.

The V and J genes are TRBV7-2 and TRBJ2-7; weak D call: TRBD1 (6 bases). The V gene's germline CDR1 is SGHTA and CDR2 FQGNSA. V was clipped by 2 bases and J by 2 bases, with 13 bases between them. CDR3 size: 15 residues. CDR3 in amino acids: CASSLSAGEPYEQYV. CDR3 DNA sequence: TGTGCCAGCAGCTTATCGGCAGGGGAGCCCTACGAGCAGTACGTC.

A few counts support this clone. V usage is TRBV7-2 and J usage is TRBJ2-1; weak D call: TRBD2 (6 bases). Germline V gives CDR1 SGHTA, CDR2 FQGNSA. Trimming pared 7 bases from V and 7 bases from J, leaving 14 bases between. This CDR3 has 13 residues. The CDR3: CASKPWGENEQFF. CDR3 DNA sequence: TGTGCCAGCAAACCCTGGGGGGAGAATGAGCAGTTCTTC.

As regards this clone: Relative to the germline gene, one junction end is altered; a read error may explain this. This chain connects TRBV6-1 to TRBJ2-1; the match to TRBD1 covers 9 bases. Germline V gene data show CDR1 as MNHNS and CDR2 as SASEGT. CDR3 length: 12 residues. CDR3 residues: CAISTPGQGQFF. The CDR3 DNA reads TGTGCCATCAGTACCCCGGGACAGGGTCAGTTCTTC.

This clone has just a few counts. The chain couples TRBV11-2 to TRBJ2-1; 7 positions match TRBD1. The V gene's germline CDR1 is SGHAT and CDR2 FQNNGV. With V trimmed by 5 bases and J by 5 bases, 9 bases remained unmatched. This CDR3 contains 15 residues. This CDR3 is CASSPRTGKDNEQFF. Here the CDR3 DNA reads TGTGCCAGCAGCCCCCGGACAGGAAAGGACAATGAGCAGTTCTTC.

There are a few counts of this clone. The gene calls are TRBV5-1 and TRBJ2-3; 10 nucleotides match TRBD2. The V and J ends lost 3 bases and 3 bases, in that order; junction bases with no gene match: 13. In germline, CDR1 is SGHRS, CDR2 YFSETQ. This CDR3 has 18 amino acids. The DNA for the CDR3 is TGCGCCAGCAGCTGGCGCGCTAGCGGGAGAAGGGAGACAGATACGCAGTATTTT. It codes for CASSWRASGRRETDTQYF.

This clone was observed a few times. The CDR3 DNA reads TGTGCCAGCAGCTTAAGTGGGGGCGGGAGCTACAATGAGCAGTTCTTC. This translates into CASSLSGGGSYNEQFF. The V and J genes are TRBV7-9 and TRBJ2-1; D is perhaps TRBD2 (7 bases). V dropped 2 bases and J dropped 3 bases, with 14 bases sitting between them. The germline V gene encodes CDR1 SEHNR and CDR2 FQNEAQ (reference sequence). CDR3 size: 16 residues.

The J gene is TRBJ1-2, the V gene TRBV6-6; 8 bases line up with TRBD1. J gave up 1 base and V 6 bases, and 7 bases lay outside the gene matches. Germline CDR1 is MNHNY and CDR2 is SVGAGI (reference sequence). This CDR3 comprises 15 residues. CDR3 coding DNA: TGTGCCAGCAGGACAAGGACAGGGAATAACTATGGCTACACCTTC. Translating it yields CASRTRTGNNYGYTF.

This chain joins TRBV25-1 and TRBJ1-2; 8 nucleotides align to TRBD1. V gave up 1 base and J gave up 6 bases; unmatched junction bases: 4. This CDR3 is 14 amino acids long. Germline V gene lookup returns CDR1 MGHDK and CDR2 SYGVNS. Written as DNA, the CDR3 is TGTGCCAGCAGTGAATTTCGGACAGGGAATGGCTACACCTTC. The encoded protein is CASSEFRTGNGYTF.

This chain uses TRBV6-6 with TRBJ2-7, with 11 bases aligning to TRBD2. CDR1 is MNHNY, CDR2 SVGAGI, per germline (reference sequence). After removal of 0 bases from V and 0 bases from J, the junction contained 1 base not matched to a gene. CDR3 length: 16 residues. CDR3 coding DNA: TGTGCCAGCAGTTACTCGGGGACTAGCGGCTCCTACGAGCAGTACGTC. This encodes CASSYSGTSGSYEQYV.

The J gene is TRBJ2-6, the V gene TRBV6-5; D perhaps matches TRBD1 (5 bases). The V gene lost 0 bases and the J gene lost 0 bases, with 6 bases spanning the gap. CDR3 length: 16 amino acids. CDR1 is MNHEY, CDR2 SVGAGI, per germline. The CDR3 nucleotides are TGTGCCAGCAGTTACTCCGACAGCTCTGGGGCCAACGTCCTGACTTTC. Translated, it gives CASSYSDSSGANVLTF.

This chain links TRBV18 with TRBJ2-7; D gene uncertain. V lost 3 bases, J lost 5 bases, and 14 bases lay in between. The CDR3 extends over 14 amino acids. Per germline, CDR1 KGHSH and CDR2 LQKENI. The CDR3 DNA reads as TGTGCCAGCTCACCTGACCAGGCAGTTAACGAGCAGTACTTC. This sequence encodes CASSPDQAVNEQYF.

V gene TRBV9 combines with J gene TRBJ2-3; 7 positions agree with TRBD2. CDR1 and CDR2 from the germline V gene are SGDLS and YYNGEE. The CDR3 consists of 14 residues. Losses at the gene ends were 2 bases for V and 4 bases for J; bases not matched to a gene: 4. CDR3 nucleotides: TGTGCCAGCAGCGTCAGACTAGCTGCAGATACGCAGTATTTT. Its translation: CASSVRLAADTQYF.

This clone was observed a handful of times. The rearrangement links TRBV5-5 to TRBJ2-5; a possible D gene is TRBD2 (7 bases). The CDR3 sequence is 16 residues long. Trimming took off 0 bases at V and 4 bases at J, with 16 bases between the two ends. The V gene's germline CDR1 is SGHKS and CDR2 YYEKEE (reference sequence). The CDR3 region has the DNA TGTGCCAGCAGCTTGGCTGGACGGGGGGACACAGAGACCCAGTACTTC. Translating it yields CASSLAGRGDTETQYF.

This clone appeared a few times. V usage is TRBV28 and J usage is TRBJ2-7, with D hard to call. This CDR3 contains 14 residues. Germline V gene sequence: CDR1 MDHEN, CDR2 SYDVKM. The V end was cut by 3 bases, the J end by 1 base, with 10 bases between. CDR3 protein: CASSLWAQSYEQYF. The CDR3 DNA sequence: TGTGCCAGCAGTTTGTGGGCCCAGTCCTACGAGCAGTACTTC.

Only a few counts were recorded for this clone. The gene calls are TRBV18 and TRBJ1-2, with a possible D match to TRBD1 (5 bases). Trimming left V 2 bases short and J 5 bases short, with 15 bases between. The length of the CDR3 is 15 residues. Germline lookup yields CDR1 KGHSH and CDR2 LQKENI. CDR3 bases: TGTGCCAGCTCACCAATCGAAGTAGGGGTATATGGCTACACCTTC. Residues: CASSPIEVGVYGYTF. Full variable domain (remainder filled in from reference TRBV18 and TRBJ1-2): NAGVMQNPRHLVRRRGQEARLRCSPMKGHSHVYWYRQLPEEGLKFMVYLQKENIIDESGMPKERFSAEFPKEGPSILRIQQVVRGDSAAYFCASSPIEVGVYGYTFGSGTRLTVV.

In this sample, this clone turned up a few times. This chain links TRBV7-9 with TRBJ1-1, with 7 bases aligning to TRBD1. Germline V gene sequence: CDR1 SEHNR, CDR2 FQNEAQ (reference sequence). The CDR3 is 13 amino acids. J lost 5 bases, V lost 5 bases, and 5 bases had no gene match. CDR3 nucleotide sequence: TGTGCCAGCAGCAGGGCAGGGGGGACTGAAGCTTTCTTT. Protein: CASSRAGGTEAFF.

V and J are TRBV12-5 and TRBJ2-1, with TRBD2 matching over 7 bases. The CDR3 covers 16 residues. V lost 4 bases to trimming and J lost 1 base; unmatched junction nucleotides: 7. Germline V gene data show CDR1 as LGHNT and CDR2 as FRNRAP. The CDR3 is CASGSLAGASYNEQFF. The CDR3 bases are TGTGCTAGTGGTTCCCTGGCGGGAGCTTCCTACAATGAGCAGTTCTTC.

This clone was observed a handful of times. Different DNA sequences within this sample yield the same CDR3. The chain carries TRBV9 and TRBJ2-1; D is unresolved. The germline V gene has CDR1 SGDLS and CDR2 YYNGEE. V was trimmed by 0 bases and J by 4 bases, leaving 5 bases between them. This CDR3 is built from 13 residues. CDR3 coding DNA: TGTGCCAGCAGCGTAGGTCAATACAATGAGCAGTTCTTC. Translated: CASSVGQYNEQFF.

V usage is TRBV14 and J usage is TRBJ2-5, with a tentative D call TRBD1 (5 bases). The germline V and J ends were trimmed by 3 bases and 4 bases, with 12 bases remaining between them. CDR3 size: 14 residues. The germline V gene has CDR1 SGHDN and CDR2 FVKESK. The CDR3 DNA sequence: TGTGCCAGCAGCCAGCTCAGGGTTGGAGAGACCCAGTACTTC. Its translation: CASSQLRVGETQYF.

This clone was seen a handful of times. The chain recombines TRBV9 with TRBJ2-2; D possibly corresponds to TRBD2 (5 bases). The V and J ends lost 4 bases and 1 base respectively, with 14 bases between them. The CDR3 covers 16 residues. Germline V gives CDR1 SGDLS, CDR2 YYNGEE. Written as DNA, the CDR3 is TGTGCCAGCAGCCCCCGACTACCGTGGAACACCGGGGAGCTGTTTTTT. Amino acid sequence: CASSPRLPWNTGELFF.

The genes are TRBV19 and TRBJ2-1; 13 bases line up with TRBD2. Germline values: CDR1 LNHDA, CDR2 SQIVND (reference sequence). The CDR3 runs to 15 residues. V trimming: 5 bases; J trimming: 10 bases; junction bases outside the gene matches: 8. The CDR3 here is CASSPTSGRAGEQFF. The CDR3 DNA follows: TGTGCCAGTAGTCCAACTAGCGGGAGGGCCGGGGAGCAGTTCTTC.

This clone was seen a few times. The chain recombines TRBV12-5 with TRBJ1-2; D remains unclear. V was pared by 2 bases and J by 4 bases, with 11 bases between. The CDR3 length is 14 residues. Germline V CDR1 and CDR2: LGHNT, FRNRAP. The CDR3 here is CASGLPASLYGYTF. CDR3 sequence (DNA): TGTGCTAGTGGTTTGCCAGCGTCGCTCTATGGCTACACCTTC.

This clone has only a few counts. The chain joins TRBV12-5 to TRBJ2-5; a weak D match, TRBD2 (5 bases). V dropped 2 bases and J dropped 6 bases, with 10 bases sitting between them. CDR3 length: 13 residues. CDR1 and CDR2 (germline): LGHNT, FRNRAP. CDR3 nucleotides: TGTGCTAGTGGTTTGCCAACGGGGAAGACCCAGTACTTC. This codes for CASGLPTGKTQYF.